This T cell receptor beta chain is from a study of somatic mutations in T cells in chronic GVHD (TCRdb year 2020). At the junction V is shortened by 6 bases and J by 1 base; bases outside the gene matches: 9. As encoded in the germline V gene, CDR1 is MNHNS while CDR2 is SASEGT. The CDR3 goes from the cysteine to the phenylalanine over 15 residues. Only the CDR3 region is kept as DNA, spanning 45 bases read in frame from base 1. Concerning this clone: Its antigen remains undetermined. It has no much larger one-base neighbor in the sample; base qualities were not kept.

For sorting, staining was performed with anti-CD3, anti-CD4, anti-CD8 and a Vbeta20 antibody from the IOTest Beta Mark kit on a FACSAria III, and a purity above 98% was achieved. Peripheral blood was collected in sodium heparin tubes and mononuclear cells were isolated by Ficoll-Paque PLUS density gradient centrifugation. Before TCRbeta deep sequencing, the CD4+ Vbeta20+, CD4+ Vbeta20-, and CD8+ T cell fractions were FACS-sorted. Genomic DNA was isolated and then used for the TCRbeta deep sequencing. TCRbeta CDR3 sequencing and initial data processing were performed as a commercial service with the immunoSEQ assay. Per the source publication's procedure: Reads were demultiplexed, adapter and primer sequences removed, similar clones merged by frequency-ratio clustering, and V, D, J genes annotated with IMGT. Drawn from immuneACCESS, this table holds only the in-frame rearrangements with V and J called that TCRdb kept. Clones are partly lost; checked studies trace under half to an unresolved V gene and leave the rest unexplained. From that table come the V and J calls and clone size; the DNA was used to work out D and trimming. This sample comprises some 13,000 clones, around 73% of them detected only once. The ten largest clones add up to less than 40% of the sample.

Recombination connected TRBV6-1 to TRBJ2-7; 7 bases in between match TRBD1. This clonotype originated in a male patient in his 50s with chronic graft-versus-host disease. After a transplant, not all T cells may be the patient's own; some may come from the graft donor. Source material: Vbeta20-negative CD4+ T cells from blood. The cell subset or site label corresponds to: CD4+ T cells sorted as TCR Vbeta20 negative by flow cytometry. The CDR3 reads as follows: CASSEAGGPSYEQYF. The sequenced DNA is TGTGCCAGCAGCGAGGCAGGGGGTCCGTCCTACGAGCAGTACTTC.